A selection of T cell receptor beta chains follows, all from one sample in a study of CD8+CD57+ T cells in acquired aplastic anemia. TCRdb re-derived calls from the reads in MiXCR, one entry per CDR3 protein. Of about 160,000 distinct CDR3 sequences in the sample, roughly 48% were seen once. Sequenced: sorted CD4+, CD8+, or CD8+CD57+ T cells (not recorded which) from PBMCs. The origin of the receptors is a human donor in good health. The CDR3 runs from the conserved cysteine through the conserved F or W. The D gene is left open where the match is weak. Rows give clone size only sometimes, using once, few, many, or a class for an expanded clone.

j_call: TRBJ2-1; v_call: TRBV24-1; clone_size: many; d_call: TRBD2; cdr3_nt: TGTGCCACCGGGACTACGGGGGAGGCTTCTAATGAGCAGTTCTTC; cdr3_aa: CATGTTGEASNEQFF
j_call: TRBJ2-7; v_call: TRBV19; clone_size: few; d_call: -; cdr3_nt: TGTGCCAGTAGTATAGCTTCTGCTGGCACCTACGAGCAGTACTTC; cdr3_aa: CASSIASAGTYEQYF
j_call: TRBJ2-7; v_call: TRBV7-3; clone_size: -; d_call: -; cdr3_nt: TGTGCCAGCTCAACGGCCTACGAGCAGTACTTC; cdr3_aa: CASSTAYEQYF
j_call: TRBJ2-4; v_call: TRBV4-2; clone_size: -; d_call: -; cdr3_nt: TGTGCCAGCAGCACGGGGACAATAGCCAAAAGCATTCAGTACTTC; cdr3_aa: CASSTGTIAKSIQYF
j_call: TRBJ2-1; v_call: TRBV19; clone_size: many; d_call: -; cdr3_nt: TGTGCCAGTAGCGCCCAGTTCAATGAGCAGTTCTTC; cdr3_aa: CASSAQFNEQFF
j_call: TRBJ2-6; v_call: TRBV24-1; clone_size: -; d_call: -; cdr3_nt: TGTGCCACCAGTGATTTCGGGACAAGTCCCTCTGGGGCCAACGTCCTGACTTTC; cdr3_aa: CATSDFGTSPSGANVLTF
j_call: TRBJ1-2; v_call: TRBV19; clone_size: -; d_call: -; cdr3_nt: TGTGCCAGTAGCCGGACAGCAGCTAACTATGGCTACACCTTC; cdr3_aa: CASSRTAANYGYTF
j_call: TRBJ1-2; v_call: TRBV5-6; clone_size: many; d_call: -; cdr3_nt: TGTGCCAGCAGCCCAGAGCAGGGTCCGTGGGGCTACACCTTC; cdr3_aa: CASSPEQGPWGYTF
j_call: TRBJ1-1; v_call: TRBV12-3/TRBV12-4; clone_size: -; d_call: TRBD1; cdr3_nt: TGTGCCACCTCAGGGGGCTTGTACACTGAAGCTTTCTTT; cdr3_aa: CATSGGLYTEAFF
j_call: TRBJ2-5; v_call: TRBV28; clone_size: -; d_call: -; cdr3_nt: TGTGCCAGCAGCAGGCCCTCCCAAGAGACCCAGTACTTC; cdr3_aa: CASSRPSQETQYF
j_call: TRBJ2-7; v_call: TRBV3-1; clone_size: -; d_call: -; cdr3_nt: TGTGCCAGCAGCGGGGGAGGGGGGCGACCCTACGAGCAGTACTTC; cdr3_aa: CASSGGGGRPYEQYF
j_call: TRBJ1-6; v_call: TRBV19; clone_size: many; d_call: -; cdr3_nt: TGTGCCAGTAGTATAAACCGAGAGTCACCCCTCCACTTT; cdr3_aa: CASSINRESPLHF
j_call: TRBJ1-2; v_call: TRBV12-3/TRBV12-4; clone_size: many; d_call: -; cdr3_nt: TGTGCCAGCAGTTTAGCCCCTAACTATGGCTACACCTTC; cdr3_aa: CASSLAPNYGYTF
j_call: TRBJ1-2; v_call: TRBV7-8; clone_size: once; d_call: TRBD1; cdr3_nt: TGTGCCAGCAGCTTAGCGACAGGGGGCGGTGTTTTTTATTCCTACACCTTC; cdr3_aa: CASSLATGGGVFYSYTF
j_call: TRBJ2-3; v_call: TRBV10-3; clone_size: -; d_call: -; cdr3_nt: TGTGCCATCAGTGACCAGCGCCGGTCGCGCACAGATACGCAGTATTTT; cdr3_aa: CAISDQRRSRTDTQYF
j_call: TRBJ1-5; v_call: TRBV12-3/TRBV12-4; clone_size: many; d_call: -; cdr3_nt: TGTGCCAGCAGTTTCAACAGCAATCAGCCCCAGCATTTT; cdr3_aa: CASSFNSNQPQHF
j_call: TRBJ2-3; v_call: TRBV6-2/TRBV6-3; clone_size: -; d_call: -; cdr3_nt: TGTGCCAGCAGTTACTCGACCTTAGGCCCACGCCGAACCTCTCGCACAGATACGCAGTATTTT; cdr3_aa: CASSYSTLGPRRTSRTDTQYF
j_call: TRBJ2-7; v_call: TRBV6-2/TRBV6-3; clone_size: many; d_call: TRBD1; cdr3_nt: TGTGCCAGCAGAATGGGACAGGCCAGCTCCTACGAGCAGTACTTC; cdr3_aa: CASRMGQASSYEQYF
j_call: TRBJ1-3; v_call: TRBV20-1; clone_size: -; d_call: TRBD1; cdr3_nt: TGCAGTGCTAGGGGAGACAGGGTTACTGGAAACACCATATATTTT; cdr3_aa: CSARGDRVTGNTIYF
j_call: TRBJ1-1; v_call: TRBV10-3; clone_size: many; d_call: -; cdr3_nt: TGTGCCATCAGGAGGGACACTGAAGCTTTCTTT; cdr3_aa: CAIRRDTEAFF
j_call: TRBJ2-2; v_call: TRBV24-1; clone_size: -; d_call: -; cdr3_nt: TGTGCCACCAGTGACCGACCCACCGGGGAGCTGTTTTTT; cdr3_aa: CATSDRPTGELFF
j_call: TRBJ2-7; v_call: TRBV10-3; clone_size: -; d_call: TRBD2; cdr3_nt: TGTGCCATCAGTGAGGGACTAGCGGTGTTCTCCTACGAGCAGTACTTC; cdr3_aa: CAISEGLAVFSYEQYF
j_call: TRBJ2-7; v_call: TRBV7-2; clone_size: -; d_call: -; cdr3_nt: TGTGCCAGCAGCCTCCAGACAGGCACCTACGAGCAGTACTTC; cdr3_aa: CASSLQTGTYEQYF
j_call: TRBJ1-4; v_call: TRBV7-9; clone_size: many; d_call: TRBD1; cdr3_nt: TGTGCCAGCAGCCACAGGGGGACTAATGAAAAACTGTTTTTT; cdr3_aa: CASSHRGTNEKLFF
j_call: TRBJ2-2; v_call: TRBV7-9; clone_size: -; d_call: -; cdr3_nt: TGTGCCAGCAGCCCTGACATTAACACCGGGGAGCTGTTTTTT; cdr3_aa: CASSPDINTGELFF
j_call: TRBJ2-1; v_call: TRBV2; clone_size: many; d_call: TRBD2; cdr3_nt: TGTGCCAGCAGTCGCACTAGCGGGAGGTACAATGAGCAGTTCTTC; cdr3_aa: CASSRTSGRYNEQFF
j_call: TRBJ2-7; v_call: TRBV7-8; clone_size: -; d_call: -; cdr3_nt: TGTGCCAGCAGCTTAGCTGTCAGGGGCCACGAGCAGTACTTC; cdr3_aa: CASSLAVRGHEQYF
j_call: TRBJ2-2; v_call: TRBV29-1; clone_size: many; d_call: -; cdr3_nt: TGCAGCGTTGATAGGCTAAACACCGGGGAGCTGTTTTTT; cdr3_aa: CSVDRLNTGELFF
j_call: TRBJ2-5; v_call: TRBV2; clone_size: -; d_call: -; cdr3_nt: TGTGCCAGCACAGCGACAAGACAATCGTGGGAGACCCAGTACTTC; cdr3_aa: CASTATRQSWETQYF
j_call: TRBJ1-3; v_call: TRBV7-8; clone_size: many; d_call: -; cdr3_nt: TGTGCCAGCAGCACCGGCCCAAAGAACACCATATATTTT; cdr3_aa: CASSTGPKNTIYF
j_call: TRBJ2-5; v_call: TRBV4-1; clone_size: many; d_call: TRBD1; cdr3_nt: TGCGCCAGCAGCCCCAGGGACAGGTTTACGATGGAGACCCAGTACTTC; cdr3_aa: CASSPRDRFTMETQYF
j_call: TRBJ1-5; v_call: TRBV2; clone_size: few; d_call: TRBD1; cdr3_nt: TGTGCCAGCAGTGAAGGACAGGGGGCGAATCAGCCCCAGCATTTT; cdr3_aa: CASSEGQGANQPQHF
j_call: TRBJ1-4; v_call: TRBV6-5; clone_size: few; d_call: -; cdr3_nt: TGTGCCAGCAGTTACCGGGGGCCGGGTGAAAAACTGTTTTTT; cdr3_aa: CASSYRGPGEKLFF
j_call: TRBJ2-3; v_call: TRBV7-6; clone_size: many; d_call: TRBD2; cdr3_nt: TGTGCCAGCAGTCCAGGACTAGCGGGGGCCACAGATACGCAGTATTTT; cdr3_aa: CASSPGLAGATDTQYF
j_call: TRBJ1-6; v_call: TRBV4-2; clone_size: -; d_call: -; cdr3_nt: TGTGCCAGCAGCTTAGCCTGGGGGGATTCACCCCTCCACTTT; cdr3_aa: CASSLAWGDSPLHF